This entry lists 17 T cell receptor beta chains sequenced from one sample in a study of blood T cell repertoires in COVID-19. Measured with immunoSEQ multiplex PCR; TCRdb has only the in-frame clones, and not every one. The table includes 140,000 to 150,000 clones, about 89% detected once. Sequencing used peripheral blood. Receptor source: a man in his sixties with active or convalescent COVID-19.

The chain links TRBV18 to TRBJ1-1; D might be TRBD1 (5 bases). The CDR3 covers 14 residues. V was cut by 2 bases and J by 4 bases, with 11 bases left in between. CDR1 KGHSH and CDR2 LQKENI come from the germline V gene. CDR3 sequence: CASSPSQEGTEAFF. Here the CDR3 DNA reads TGTGCCAGCTCACCATCACAGGAGGGCACTGAAGCTTTCTTT.

The sample holds a few counts of this clone. J is TRBJ2-5 and V is TRBV4-3, with D uncertain. V was trimmed by 0 bases and J by 3 bases, leaving 5 bases between them. This CDR3 has 13 amino acids. Germline-derived CDR1 and CDR2 are LGHNA and YSLEER. For the CDR3, the DNA is TGCGCCAGCAGCCAAGATGACAAAGAGACCCAGTACTTC. Translating it yields CASSQDDKETQYF.

The chain recombines TRBV5-4 with TRBJ1-6, with TRBD1 matching over 11 bases. Per germline, CDR1 SGHNT and CDR2 YYREEE (reference sequence). CDR3 length: 15 amino acids. After removal of 4 bases from V and 10 bases from J, the junction contained 7 bases not matched to a gene. Here the CDR3 DNA reads TGTGCCAGCAGCCCCGGGGACAGGGGGACCTCACCCCTCCACTTT. It yields the protein CASSPGDRGTSPLHF.

The chain couples TRBV11-2 to TRBJ2-3, with a weak D call TRBD1 (6 bases). The germline CDR1 and CDR2 sequences are SGHAT and FQNNGV. CDR3 size: 14 residues. V was clipped by 5 bases and J by 0 bases, with 9 bases between them. As DNA, the CDR3 is TGTGCCAGCAGCCCAGGGGTTAGCACAGATACGCAGTATTTT. As protein: CASSPGVSTDTQYF.

This clone was detected only once. The V and J genes are TRBV12-3 or TRBV12-4 and TRBJ1-4, with TRBD1 as a possible D gene (5 bases). The V end was cut by 6 bases, the J end by 12 bases, with 14 bases between. CDR3 length: 12 residues. The chain's CDR3 is CASSPSTEQLFF. CDR3 in DNA: TGTGCCAGCAGCCCCTCGACAGAACAACTGTTTTTT.

This clone was observed once. This chain links TRBV15 with TRBJ1-2; 7 bases fit TRBD1. The CDR3 sequence is 12 residues long. Losses at the gene ends were 3 bases for V and 13 bases for J; bases not matched to a gene: 8. Germline V gene lookup returns CDR1 LNHNV and CDR2 YYDKDF (reference sequence). Here the CDR3 DNA reads TGTGCCACCAGCAGGGAGACAGGGTATGGCACCTTC. Amino acids: CATSRETGYGTF.

V is TRBV21-1 and J is TRBJ1-2; the listed D gene, TRBD1, was not tested against the DNA. TRBV21-1 is given as a pseudogene. The CDR3 loop spans 15 amino acids. CDR3 protein: CASSKVPGSNYGYTF. CDR3 bases: TGTGCCAGCAGCAAAGTGCCAGGATCTAACTATGGCTACACCTTC.

The chain recombines TRBV15 with TRBJ1-5, with a possible D match to TRBD1 (6 bases). The CDR3 is made up of 15 amino acids. The V gene's germline CDR1 is LNHNV and CDR2 YYDKDF (reference sequence). Trimming left V 9 bases short and J 2 bases short, with 17 bases between. The CDR3 nucleotides are TGTGCCACAAGGGGGGGAAGGGGCGGCAATCAGCCCCAGCATTTT. Its translation: CATRGGRGGNQPQHF.

This chain connects TRBV5-4 to TRBJ2-1; a possible D gene is TRBD2 (6 bases). CDR1 is SGHNT and CDR2 is YYREEE in the germline V gene (reference sequence). V was cut by 4 bases and J by 7 bases, with 18 bases left in between. The CDR3 totals 15 residues. CDR3: CASSPPEGMGNEQFF. DNA of the CDR3: TGTGCCAGCAGCCCGCCGGAGGGAATGGGGAATGAGCAGTTCTTC.

The chain links TRBV2 to TRBJ2-2, with D maybe TRBD2 (6 bases). This CDR3 comprises 15 residues. The germline V and J ends were trimmed by 3 bases and 7 bases, with 15 bases remaining between them. Germline CDR1 is SNHLY and CDR2 is FYNNEI. CDR3 in amino acids: CASSEGSLGGGELFF. The CDR3 DNA sequence: TGTGCCAGCAGTGAGGGCAGCCTGGGGGGCGGGGAGCTGTTTTTT.

This clone has just a few counts. This sequence joins TRBV7-2 and TRBJ2-1; D perhaps matches TRBD2 (7 bases). Trimming took off 2 bases at V and 2 bases at J, with 10 bases between the two ends. The CDR3 spans 15 residues. The germline gives CDR1 SGHTA, CDR2 FQGNSA. CDR3 nucleotides: TGTGCCAGCAGCTTAAGGCGGGGGCCCTACAATGAGCAGTTCTTC. Translation gives CASSLRRGPYNEQFF. The complete variable domain, with remaining parts taken from reference TRBV7-2 and TRBJ2-1, reads GAGVSQSPSNKVTEKGKDVELRCDPISGHTALYWYRQSLGQGLEFLIYFQGNSAPDKSGLPSDRFSAERTGGSVSTLTIQRTQQEDSAVYLCASSLRRGPYNEQFFGPGTRLTVL.

The chain joins TRBV6-5 to TRBJ1-1; no reliable D call. Germline-derived CDR1 and CDR2 are MNHEY and SVGAGI. V dropped 5 bases and J dropped 9 bases, with 13 bases sitting between them. The CDR3 length is 12 residues. In DNA, the CDR3 is TGTGCCAGCAGTCCCCGGGAAATCCAAGCTTTCTTT. This codes for CASSPREIQAFF.

This chain joins TRBV9 and TRBJ2-7; 10 nucleotides agree with TRBD2. Trimming removed 6 bases from V and 6 bases from J; junction bases left unmatched: 12. The CDR3 has 15 residues. The germline CDR1 and CDR2 sequences are SGDLS and YYNGEE. The CDR3: CASNEGLAGVTEQYF. The CDR3 coding sequence is TGTGCCAGCAACGAGGGGCTAGCGGGGGTGACCGAGCAGTACTTC. The entire variable domain, with the rest obtained from reference TRBV9 and TRBJ2-7, is as follows: DSGVTQTPKHLITATGQRVTLRCSPRSGDLSVYWYQQSLDQGLQFLIQYYNGEERAKGNILERFSAQQFPDLHSELNLSSLELGDSALYFCASNEGLAGVTEQYFGPGTRLTVT.

The chain links TRBV2 to TRBJ1-5; the match to TRBD1 covers 11 bases. The V segment lost 6 bases and the J segment 4 bases; nucleotides outside the gene matches: 5. Germline-derived CDR1 and CDR2 are SNHLY and FYNNEI. The CDR3 runs 15 residues. The CDR3 DNA is TGTGCCAGCAGCACAGGACAGGGGGCGAATCAGCCCCAGCATTTT. Translating it yields CASSTGQGANQPQHF. Filled out from reference TRBV2 and TRBJ1-5, the complete variable domain reads EPEVTQTPSHQVTQMGQEVILRCVPISNHLYFYWYRQILGQKVEFLVSFYNNEISEKSEIFDDQFSVERPDGSNFTLKIRSTKLEDSAMYFCASSTGQGANQPQHFGDGTRLSIL.

This chain links TRBV9 with TRBJ2-7, with 9 bases identical to TRBD2. Germline CDR1 is SGDLS and CDR2 is YYNGEE. V lost 4 bases, J lost 2 bases, and 10 bases stayed unmatched. The CDR3 is 16 residues long. CDR3 nucleotides: TGTGCCAGCAGCCCGCTAGCAGGGACTAGCCCCTACGAGCAGTACTTC. It specifies CASSPLAGTSPYEQYF. The variable domain in full, completed from reference TRBV9 and TRBJ2-7, reads DSGVTQTPKHLITATGQRVTLRCSPRSGDLSVYWYQQSLDQGLQFLIQYYNGEERAKGNILERFSAQQFPDLHSELNLSSLELGDSALYFCASSPLAGTSPYEQYFGPGTRLTVT.

The chain employs TRBV7-3 and TRBJ1-1; D gene uncertain. Trimming took off 5 bases at V and 5 bases at J, with 15 bases between the two ends. The CDR3 runs 14 residues. Per germline, CDR1 SGHTA and CDR2 FQGTGA. CDR3 region: CASSPNQWATEAFF. In DNA, the CDR3 is TGTGCCAGCAGCCCAAACCAATGGGCTACTGAAGCTTTCTTT. Using reference TRBV7-3 and TRBJ1-1 for the parts outside the CDR3, the full variable domain is GAGVSQTPSNKVTEKGKYVELRCDPISGHTALYWYRQSLGQGPEFLIYFQGTGAADDSGLPNDRFFAVRPEGSVSTLKIQRTERGDSAVYLCASSPNQWATEAFFGQGTRLTVV.

There are a few counts of this clone. The chain is built from TRBV6-2 or TRBV6-3 and TRBJ2-7; 9 bases agree with TRBD1. Germline values: CDR1 MNHEY, CDR2 SVGEGT. Losses at the gene ends were 0 bases for V and 1 base for J; bases not matched to a gene: 1. This CDR3 comprises 15 residues. CDR3 protein: CASSYSDRGSYEQYF. CDR3 nucleotide sequence: TGTGCCAGCAGTTACTCGGACAGGGGATCCTACGAGCAGTACTTC.